The 2 T cell receptor beta chains below come from one sample, sequenced in a study of T-cell reconstitution after alpha-beta-depleted transplantation in children (dated by TCRdb to between 2015 and 2016). Interpreted using the paper, the treatment or condition label stands for: allogeneic hematopoietic cell transplantation with graft depleted of TCRalphabeta T cells and CD19 B cells. Library construction relied on PCR. The sequencer listed for this sample is Illumina HiSeq 2500. TCR library preparation used molecular barcoding, with unique molecular identifiers applied to normalize quantification of the TCRbeta repertoire. TCRdb reprocessing: public reads trimmed at Q25 with fastp, clones called with MiXCR, in-frame beta chains kept. Merged by CDR3 protein, the rows form single entries marked with the most common genes and DNA. The sample records a few hundred thousand distinct CDR3 sequences, around 13% of which are singletons. Of the sample, approximately 2.1% is held by the ten largest clones.

Source: PBMCs, mostly from graft donor cells, taken 360 days after TCRalphabeta/CD19-depleted stem cell transplant. These receptors were collected from a male patient between 10 and 17 years old who had a stem cell transplant for acute myeloid leukemia, so the T cells may come from the graft donor.

The V and J genes are TRBV5-1 and TRBJ1-3; maybe TRBD1 (5 bases). The CDR3 covers 18 residues. Germline CDR1 is SGHRS and CDR2 is YFSETQ. V was shortened by 0 bases and J by 0 bases, with 16 bases between the two germline ends. DNA for the CDR3: TGCGCCAGCAGCTTGGATGGGACCGCTAGAAGCTCTGGAAACACCATATATTTT. This sequence encodes CASSLDGTARSSGNTIYF.

The rearrangement uses TRBV6-5 and TRBJ2-6, with TRBD1 identical over 7 bases. With 3 bases clipped from V and 3 bases from J, the junction kept 2 bases outside the gene matches. Germline V CDR1 and CDR2: MNHEY, SVGAGI. This CDR3 is built from 15 residues. The CDR3 sequence is CASSYTGVGANVLTF. The DNA of the CDR3 is TGTGCCAGCAGTTATACAGGGGTTGGGGCCAACGTCCTGACTTTC.